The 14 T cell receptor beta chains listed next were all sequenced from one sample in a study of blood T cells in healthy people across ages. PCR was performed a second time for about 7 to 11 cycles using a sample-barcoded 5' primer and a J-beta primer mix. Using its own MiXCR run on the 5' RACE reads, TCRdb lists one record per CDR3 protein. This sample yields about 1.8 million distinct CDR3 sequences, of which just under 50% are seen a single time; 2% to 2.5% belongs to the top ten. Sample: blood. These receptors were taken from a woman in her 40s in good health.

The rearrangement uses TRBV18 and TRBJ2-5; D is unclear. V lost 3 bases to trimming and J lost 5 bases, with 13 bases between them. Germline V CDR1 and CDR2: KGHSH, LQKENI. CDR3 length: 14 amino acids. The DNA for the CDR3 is TGTGCCAGCTCACCGGACCCCGCGTGGGAGACCCAGTACTTC. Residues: CASSPDPAWETQYF. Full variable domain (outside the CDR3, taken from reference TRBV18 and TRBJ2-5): NAGVMQNPRHLVRRRGQEARLRCSPMKGHSHVYWYRQLPEEGLKFMVYLQKENIIDESGMPKERFSAEFPKEGPSILRIQQVVRGDSAAYFCASSPDPAWETQYFGPGTRLLVL.

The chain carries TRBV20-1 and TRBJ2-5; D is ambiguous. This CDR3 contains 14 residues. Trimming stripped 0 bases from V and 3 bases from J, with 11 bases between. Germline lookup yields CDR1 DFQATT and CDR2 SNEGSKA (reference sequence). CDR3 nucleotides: TGCAGTGCTAGAGATAGTGGAAACAAAGAGACCCAGTACTTC. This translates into CSARDSGNKETQYF.

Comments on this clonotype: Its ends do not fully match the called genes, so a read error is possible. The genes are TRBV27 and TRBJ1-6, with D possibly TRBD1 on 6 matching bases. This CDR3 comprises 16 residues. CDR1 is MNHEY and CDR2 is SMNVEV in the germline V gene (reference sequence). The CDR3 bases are TGTGCCAGCAGTTCGACAGGCTTCTCCTATAATTCGCCCCTCCACTTT. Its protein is CASSSTGFSYNSPLHF.

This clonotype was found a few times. CDR3 DNA sequence: TGCAGCGTTACAGGACTAGGCGGAGAGACCCAGTACTTC. Its protein is CSVTGLGGETQYF. V usage is TRBV29-1 and J usage is TRBJ2-5; 7 positions match TRBD2. The germline V gene has CDR1 SQVTM and CDR2 ANQGSEA. The CDR3 covers 13 residues. V lost 5 bases and J lost 4; bases outside the gene matches: 7.

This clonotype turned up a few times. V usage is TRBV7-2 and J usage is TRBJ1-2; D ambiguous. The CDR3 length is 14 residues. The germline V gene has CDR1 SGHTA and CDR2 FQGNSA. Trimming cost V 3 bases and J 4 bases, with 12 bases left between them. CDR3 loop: CASSFKTLGYGYTF. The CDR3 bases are TGTGCCAGCAGCTTCAAAACCTTGGGCTATGGCTACACCTTC.

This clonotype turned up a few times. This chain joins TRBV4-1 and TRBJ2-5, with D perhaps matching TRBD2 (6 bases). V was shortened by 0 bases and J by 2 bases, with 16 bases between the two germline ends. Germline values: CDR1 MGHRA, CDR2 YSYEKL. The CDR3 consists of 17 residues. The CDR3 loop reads CASSQDSGGAEQETQYF. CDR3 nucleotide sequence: TGCGCCAGCAGCCAAGACTCCGGCGGGGCGGAGCAAGAGACCCAGTACTTC.

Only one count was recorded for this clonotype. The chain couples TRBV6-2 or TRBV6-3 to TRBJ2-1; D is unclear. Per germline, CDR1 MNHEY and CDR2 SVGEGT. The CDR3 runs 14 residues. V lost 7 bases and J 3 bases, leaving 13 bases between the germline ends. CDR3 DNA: TGTGCCAGCATTTTACCGGGCCTCTACAATGAGCAGTTCTTC. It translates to CASILPGLYNEQFF.

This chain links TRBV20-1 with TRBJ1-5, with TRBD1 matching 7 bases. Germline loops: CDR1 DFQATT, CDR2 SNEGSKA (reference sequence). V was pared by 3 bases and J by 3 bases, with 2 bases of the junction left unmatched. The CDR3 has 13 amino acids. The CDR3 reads CSASTGDNQPQHF. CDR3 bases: TGCAGTGCTAGCACAGGGGACAATCAGCCCCAGCATTTT.

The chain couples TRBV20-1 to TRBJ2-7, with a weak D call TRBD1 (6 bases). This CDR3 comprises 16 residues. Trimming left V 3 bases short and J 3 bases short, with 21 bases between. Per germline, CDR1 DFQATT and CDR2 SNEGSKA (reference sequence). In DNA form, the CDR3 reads TGCAGTGCTAGTCGCCCCCACAAGGGACACTACTACGAGCAGTACTTC. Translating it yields CSASRPHKGHYYEQYF.

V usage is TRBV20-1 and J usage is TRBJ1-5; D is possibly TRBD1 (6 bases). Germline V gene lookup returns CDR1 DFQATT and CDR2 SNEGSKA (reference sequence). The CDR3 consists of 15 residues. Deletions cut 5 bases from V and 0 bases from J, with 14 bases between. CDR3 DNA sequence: TGCAGTGCTCCTAACAGGGCGGCTAGCAATCAGCCCCAGCATTTT. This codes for CSAPNRAASNQPQHF.

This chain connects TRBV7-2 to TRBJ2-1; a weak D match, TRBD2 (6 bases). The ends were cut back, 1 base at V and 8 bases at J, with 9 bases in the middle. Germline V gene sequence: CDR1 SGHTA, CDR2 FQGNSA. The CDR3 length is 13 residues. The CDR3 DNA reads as TGTGCCAGCAGCTTAGAGACGGGGGATGAGCAGTTCTTC. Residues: CASSLETGDEQFF.

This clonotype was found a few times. For the CDR3, the DNA is TGTGCCAGCAGCCAAGATGTTAGGCTAGCGGGGGCAGCGGATACGCAGTATTTT. Translated, it gives CASSQDVRLAGAADTQYF. The chain combines TRBV3-1 with TRBJ2-3; 10 bases line up with TRBD2. After removal of 0 bases from V and 6 bases from J, the junction contained 12 bases not matched to a gene. This CDR3 is built from 18 residues. Per germline, CDR1 LGHDT and CDR2 YNNKEL (reference sequence).

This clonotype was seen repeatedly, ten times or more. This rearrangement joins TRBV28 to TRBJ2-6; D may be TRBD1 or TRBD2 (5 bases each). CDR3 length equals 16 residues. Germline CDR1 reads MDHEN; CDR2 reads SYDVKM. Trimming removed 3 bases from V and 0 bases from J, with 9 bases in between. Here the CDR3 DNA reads TGTGCCAGCAGTTTGCCAGGGAGCTCTGGGGCCAACGTCCTGACTTTC. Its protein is CASSLPGSSGANVLTF.

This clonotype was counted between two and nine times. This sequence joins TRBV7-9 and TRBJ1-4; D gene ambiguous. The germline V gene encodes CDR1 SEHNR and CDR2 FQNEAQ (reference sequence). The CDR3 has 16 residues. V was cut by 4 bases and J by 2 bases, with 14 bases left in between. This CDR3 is CASSSGQLGTNEKLFF. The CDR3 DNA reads TGTGCCAGCAGCTCTGGCCAGCTTGGGACTAATGAAAAACTGTTTTTT.